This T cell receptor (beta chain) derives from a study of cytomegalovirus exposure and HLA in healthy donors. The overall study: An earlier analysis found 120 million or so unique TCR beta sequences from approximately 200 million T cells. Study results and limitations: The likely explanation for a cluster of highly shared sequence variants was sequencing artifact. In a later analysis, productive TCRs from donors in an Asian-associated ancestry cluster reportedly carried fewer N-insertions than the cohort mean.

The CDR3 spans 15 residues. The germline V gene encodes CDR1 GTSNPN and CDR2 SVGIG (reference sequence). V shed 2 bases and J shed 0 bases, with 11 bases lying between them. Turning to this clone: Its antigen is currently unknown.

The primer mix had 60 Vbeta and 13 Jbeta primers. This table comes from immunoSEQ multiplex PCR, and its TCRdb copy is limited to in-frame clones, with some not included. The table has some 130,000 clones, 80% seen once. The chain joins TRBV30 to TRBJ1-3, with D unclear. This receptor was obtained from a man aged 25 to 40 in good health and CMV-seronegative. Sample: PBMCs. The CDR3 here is CAWSTEDRSGNTIYF. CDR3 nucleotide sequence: TGTGCCTGGAGTACGGAGGACCGCTCTGGAAACACCATATATTTT.